The 26 T cell receptor beta chains given below trace back to one sample, sequenced in a study of cytomegalovirus exposure and HLA in healthy donors. With 60 Vbeta and 13 Jbeta primers, the PCR was carried out. This table comes from immunoSEQ multiplex PCR, and its TCRdb copy is limited to in-frame clones, with some not included. The specimen's table records 100,000 to 150,000 clones. Sequenced sample: PBMCs. These receptor sequences come from a man aged 18 to 30 in good health and CMV-seronegative.

About this clone itself: Other DNA sequences in this sample translate to the same CDR3. This sequence joins TRBV6-1 and TRBJ2-7, with D maybe TRBD2 (6 bases). Per germline, CDR1 MNHNS and CDR2 SASEGT. V lost 6 bases and J 2 bases, leaving 17 bases between the germline ends. The CDR3 is made up of 15 amino acids. The CDR3 DNA is TGTGCCAGCAGAACTACCCCGGGACTCACCTACGAGCAGTACTTC. Translation: CASRTTPGLTYEQYF.

The J gene is TRBJ2-7, the V gene TRBV27, with D possibly matching TRBD2 (6 bases). V was cut by 5 bases and J by 6 bases, with 11 bases left in between. The CDR3 is 12 amino acids. Germline lookup yields CDR1 MNHEY and CDR2 SMNVEV (reference sequence). CDR3 amino acids: CASSHGGSEQYF. CDR3 nucleotide sequence: TGTGCCAGCAGTCACGGGGGTAGCGAGCAGTACTTC.

The chain is built from TRBV30 and TRBJ1-4; weak D call: TRBD1 (6 bases). CDR1 and CDR2 from the germline V gene are GTSNPN and SVGIG (reference sequence). The CDR3 contains 14 residues. V gave up 3 bases and J gave up 3 bases, with 11 bases separating them. The CDR3 bases are TGTGCCTGGAGCCTACAGGGACCTAATGAAAAACTGTTTTTT. It specifies CAWSLQGPNEKLFF.

The V call is TRBV6-8, the J call TRBJ1-1; possible D gene TRBD1, 6 bases. CDR3 length: 17 residues. The germline CDR1 and CDR2 sequences are MNHGY and SAAAGT. V gave up 4 bases and J gave up 6 bases, with 24 bases separating them. CDR3 nucleotide sequence: TGTGCCAGCAGTTTGTCAGGGGACCCAGCGGTTATTGCTGAAGCTTTCTTT. Translated: CASSLSGDPAVIAEAFF.

This chain connects TRBV27 to TRBJ1-6; D unclear. The CDR3 loop spans 13 amino acids. Germline loops: CDR1 MNHEY, CDR2 SMNVEV (reference sequence). The V gene lost 7 bases and the J gene lost 10 bases, with 14 bases spanning the gap. The CDR3 DNA follows: TGTGCCAGCAAATCGGGAGCCGGCTCACCCCTCCACTTT. This encodes CASKSGAGSPLHF.

The CDR3: CAWSVGGDYEQYF. In DNA, the CDR3 is TGTGCCTGGAGTGTGGGGGGGGACTACGAGCAGTACTTC. This chain connects TRBV30 to TRBJ2-7; 7 bases fit TRBD2. The CDR3 runs to 13 residues. Germline trimming cut 0 bases from V and 3 bases from J; bases unmatched to any gene: 2. Germline-derived CDR1 and CDR2 are GTSNPN and SVGIG (reference sequence).

The chain joins TRBV9 to TRBJ2-2; 8 nucleotides agree with TRBD1. The length of the CDR3 is 16 residues. V trimming: 0 bases; J trimming: 5 bases; junction bases outside the gene matches: 6. CDR1 and CDR2 (germline): SGDLS, YYNGEE. The chain's CDR3 is CASSVVQGAGTGELFF. Here the CDR3 DNA reads TGTGCCAGCAGCGTAGTCCAGGGGGCGGGAACCGGGGAGCTGTTTTTT.

The V call is TRBV11-2, the J call TRBJ2-1, with 12 bases matching TRBD2. The CDR3 spans 16 residues. After removal of 2 bases from V and 5 bases from J, the junction contained 4 bases not matched to a gene. Germline CDR1 is SGHAT and CDR2 is FQNNGV. CDR3 DNA sequence: TGTGCCAGCAGCTTACGACTAGCGGGGGTCGACAATGAGCAGTTCTTC. It specifies CASSLRLAGVDNEQFF.

The CDR3 loop reads CASSSTGTGGYEQYF. The CDR3 coding sequence is TGTGCCAGCAGCTCCACCGGGACAGGGGGCTACGAGCAGTACTTC. The chain joins TRBV7-2 to TRBJ2-7; the match to TRBD1 covers 11 bases. Per the germline V gene, CDR1 is SGHTA and CDR2 is FQGNSA. The CDR3 is 15 amino acids. V lost 4 bases and J lost 3; bases outside the gene matches: 5.

The V call is TRBV19, the J call TRBJ2-1; 10 bases agree with TRBD1. V shed 3 bases and J 6 bases; nucleotides not matched to a gene: 8. Germline values: CDR1 LNHDA, CDR2 SQIVND (reference sequence). The CDR3 contains 16 residues. The CDR3 DNA follows: TGTGCCAGTAGTATTGTGGCCGGGACAGGGGCCAATGAGCAGTTCTTC. The encoded protein is CASSIVAGTGANEQFF. Complete variable domain (other parts from reference TRBV19 and TRBJ2-1): DGGITQSPKYLFRKEGQNVTLSCEQNLNHDAMYWYRQDPGQGLRLIYYSQIVNDFQKGDIAEGYSVSREKKESFPLTVTSAQKNPTAFYLCASSIVAGTGANEQFFGPGTRLTVL.

V and J are TRBV5-1 and TRBJ2-7, with TRBD2 identical over 11 bases. The CDR3 is 18 residues long. Germline CDR1 reads SGHRS; CDR2 reads YFSETQ. V trimming: 4 bases; J trimming: 3 bases; junction bases outside the gene matches: 15. The CDR3 region is CASSPTPITSGRIYEQYF. DNA of the CDR3: TGCGCCAGCAGCCCAACGCCCATCACTAGCGGGAGAATCTACGAGCAGTACTTC.

The gene calls are TRBV18 and TRBJ2-1; 9 bases are shared with TRBD1. The CDR3 runs 18 residues. Germline V gives CDR1 KGHSH, CDR2 LQKENI. V gave up 3 bases and J gave up 1 base; unmatched junction bases: 10. The CDR3 sequence is CASSPQIWGTGSYNEQFF. In DNA, the CDR3 is TGTGCCAGCTCACCGCAGATCTGGGGGACAGGGTCCTACAATGAGCAGTTCTTC.

This sequence joins TRBV30 and TRBJ2-1, with 9 bases that match TRBD2. Germline values: CDR1 GTSNPN, CDR2 SVGIG (reference sequence). V was clipped by 7 bases and J by 7 bases; unmatched bases: 11. The CDR3 covers 14 residues. CDR3 in amino acids: CASRLSGRLNEQFF. In DNA, the CDR3 is TGTGCCTCACGACTGAGCGGGAGGTTGAATGAGCAGTTCTTC.

The chain combines TRBV5-1 with TRBJ2-5, with 16 bases lining up with TRBD2. Germline V CDR1 and CDR2: SGHRS, YFSETQ. The CDR3 is 17 residues long. Germline trimming cut 0 bases from V and 5 bases from J; bases unmatched to any gene: 4. The CDR3 bases are TGCGCCAGCAGCTTGGCCGGGACTAGCGGGAGGGCGGAGACCCAGTACTTC. Translation gives CASSLAGTSGRAETQYF.

The genes are TRBV5-5 and TRBJ1-2; D call uncertain. Trimming removed 0 bases from V and 8 bases from J, with 11 bases in between. The CDR3 sequence is 13 residues long. CDR1 and CDR2 from the germline V gene are SGHKS and YYEKEE (reference sequence). CDR3 bases: TGTGCCAGCAGCTTGGAAACGGTGAGGGGCTACACCTTC. Its translation is CASSLETVRGYTF. Together with reference TRBV5-5 and TRBJ1-2, the CDR3 gives the full variable domain: DAGVTQSPTHLIKTRGQQVTLRCSPISGHKSVSWYQQVLGQGPQFIFQYYEKEERGRGNFPDRFSARQFPNYSSELNVNALLLGDSALYLCASSLETVRGYTFGSGTRLTVV.

The rearrangement joins TRBV19 to TRBJ1-4; a possible D gene is TRBD1 (6 bases). The CDR3 totals 14 residues. Germline CDR1 and CDR2: LNHDA and SQIVND (reference sequence). The V end lost 5 bases, the J end lost 8 bases, and 15 bases lay between the germline ends. CDR3 nucleotide sequence: TGTGCCAGTAGTCAGGGACACGGAACCGAAAAACTGTTTTTT. It encodes CASSQGHGTEKLFF. The full variable domain, with the rest looked up from reference TRBV19 and TRBJ1-4, is DGGITQSPKYLFRKEGQNVTLSCEQNLNHDAMYWYRQDPGQGLRLIYYSQIVNDFQKGDIAEGYSVSREKKESFPLTVTSAQKNPTAFYLCASSQGHGTEKLFFGSGTQLSVL.

The V gene is TRBV5-1, the J gene TRBJ2-3, with no clear D. Germline CDR1 reads SGHRS; CDR2 reads YFSETQ. The CDR3 runs 14 residues. V dropped 4 bases and J dropped 0 bases, with 9 bases sitting between them. The CDR3 sequence: CASSPGTSTDTQYF. In DNA form, the CDR3 reads TGCGCCAGCAGCCCTGGTACAAGCACAGATACGCAGTATTTT.

The CDR3 here is CASSFGLAGAYEQYF. The CDR3 nucleotides are TGTGCCAGCAGCTTTGGTCTGGCGGGGGCCTACGAGCAGTACTTC. The V gene is TRBV7-2, the J gene TRBJ2-7; TRBD2 matches at 7 bases. In germline, CDR1 is SGHTA, CDR2 FQGNSA. This CDR3 has 15 residues. V was pared by 3 bases and J by 2 bases, with 7 bases of the junction left unmatched.

V usage is TRBV19 and J usage is TRBJ1-2; the D gene is possibly TRBD1 (6 bases). Germline lookup yields CDR1 LNHDA and CDR2 SQIVND (reference sequence). The CDR3 spans 13 residues. Trimming took off 4 bases at V and 3 bases at J, with 9 bases between the two ends. CDR3 DNA: TGTGCCAGTAGTACCGGACAGCACTATGGCTACACCTTC. This gives the protein CASSTGQHYGYTF.

J is TRBJ2-1 and V is TRBV4-1; 9 positions agree with TRBD2. Germline CDR1 and CDR2: MGHRA and YSYEKL. CDR3 length equals 15 residues. Unmatched junction bases numbered 8, after V lost 0 bases and J lost 11 bases. The CDR3 DNA sequence: TGCGCCAGCAGCCAAGATCTGACTAGCGGAGGGAAGCAGTTCTTC. Protein sequence: CASSQDLTSGGKQFF.

V usage is TRBV6-1 and J usage is TRBJ1-2; 9 bases fit TRBD1. The CDR3 loop spans 16 amino acids. The V and J ends lost 3 bases and 8 bases, in that order; junction bases with no gene match: 13. Germline CDR1 MNHNS, CDR2 SASEGT. CDR3 residues: CASSDTLRGQGWGYTF. The DNA for the CDR3 is TGTGCCAGCAGTGATACTCTGAGGGGACAGGGTTGGGGCTACACCTTC.

The chain combines TRBV19 with TRBJ1-5; TRBD1 matches at 9 bases. The CDR3 runs 17 residues. V shed 5 bases, J shed 6 bases, and the junction held 14 bases outside the gene matches. In germline, CDR1 is LNHDA, CDR2 SQIVND (reference sequence). DNA of the CDR3: TGTGCCAGTAGTCCCTCGTGGGGACAGGGCGGAGGTCAGCCCCAGCATTTT. Translating gives CASSPSWGQGGGQPQHF.

V gene TRBV19 combines with J gene TRBJ2-7, with D possibly matching TRBD2 (6 bases). Trimming left V 1 base short and J 3 bases short, with 16 bases between. Germline V gene sequence: CDR1 LNHDA, CDR2 SQIVND (reference sequence). The CDR3 spans 16 residues. This chain's CDR3 is CASSIVGGDLHYEQYF. The CDR3 bases are TGTGCCAGTAGTATAGTGGGCGGGGACCTTCACTACGAGCAGTACTTC. Combining the CDR3 with reference TRBV19 and TRBJ2-7 gives the whole variable domain DGGITQSPKYLFRKEGQNVTLSCEQNLNHDAMYWYRQDPGQGLRLIYYSQIVNDFQKGDIAEGYSVSREKKESFPLTVTSAQKNPTAFYLCASSIVGGDLHYEQYFGPGTRLTVT.

In DNA form, the CDR3 reads TGTGCCAGCAGCTTGCGGCTGGTAGCGGGGGAGGTTGGGACCCAGTACTTC. This translates into CASSLRLVAGEVGTQYF. This chain uses TRBV5-6 with TRBJ2-5; 9 bases map to TRBD2. Germline CDR1 is SGHDT and CDR2 is YYEEEE. The CDR3 loop spans 17 amino acids. Germline trimming cut 1 base from V and 7 bases from J; bases unmatched to any gene: 14.

The V gene is TRBV6-1, the J gene TRBJ1-4; TRBD1 aligns across 7 bases. The germline V gene has CDR1 MNHNS and CDR2 SASEGT. The CDR3 sequence is 15 residues long. The junction had 6 bases not matched to a gene; V was cut back by 6 bases and J by 2 bases. The CDR3 DNA reads as TGTGCCAGCAGGGATAGGGGGCACACTAATGAAAAACTGTTTTTT. Its translation: CASRDRGHTNEKLFF.

The chain has TRBV18 and TRBJ2-1; 10 bases are shared with TRBD2. The length of the CDR3 is 15 residues. The V gene's germline CDR1 is KGHSH and CDR2 LQKENI. V gave up 4 bases and J gave up 2 bases; unmatched junction bases: 2. DNA of the CDR3: TGTGCCAGCTCACAGACTAGCGGGCCCTACAATGAGCAGTTCTTC. Amino acids: CASSQTSGPYNEQFF.